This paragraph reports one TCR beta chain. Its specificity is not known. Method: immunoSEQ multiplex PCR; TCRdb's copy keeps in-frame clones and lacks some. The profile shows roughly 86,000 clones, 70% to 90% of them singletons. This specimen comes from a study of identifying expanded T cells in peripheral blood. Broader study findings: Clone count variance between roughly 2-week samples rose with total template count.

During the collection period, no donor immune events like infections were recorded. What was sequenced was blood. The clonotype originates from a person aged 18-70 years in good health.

The CDR3 loop is CASSKPGAGALGYTF. CDR3 coding DNA: TGTGCCAGCTCAAAGCCCGGGGCAGGGGCGCTGGGCTACACCTTC. This chain connects TRBV18 to TRBJ1-2; a weak D match, TRBD1 (6 bases). This CDR3 has 15 amino acids. V lost 5 bases to trimming and J lost 8 bases, with 21 bases between them. CDR1 and CDR2 from the germline V gene are KGHSH and LQKENI. The variable domain in full, with the rest retrieved from reference TRBV18 and TRBJ1-2, is NAGVMQNPRHLVRRRGQEARLRCSPMKGHSHVYWYRQLPEEGLKFMVYLQKENIIDESGMPKERFSAEFPKEGPSILRIQQVVRGDSAAYFCASSKPGAGALGYTFGSGTRLTVV.